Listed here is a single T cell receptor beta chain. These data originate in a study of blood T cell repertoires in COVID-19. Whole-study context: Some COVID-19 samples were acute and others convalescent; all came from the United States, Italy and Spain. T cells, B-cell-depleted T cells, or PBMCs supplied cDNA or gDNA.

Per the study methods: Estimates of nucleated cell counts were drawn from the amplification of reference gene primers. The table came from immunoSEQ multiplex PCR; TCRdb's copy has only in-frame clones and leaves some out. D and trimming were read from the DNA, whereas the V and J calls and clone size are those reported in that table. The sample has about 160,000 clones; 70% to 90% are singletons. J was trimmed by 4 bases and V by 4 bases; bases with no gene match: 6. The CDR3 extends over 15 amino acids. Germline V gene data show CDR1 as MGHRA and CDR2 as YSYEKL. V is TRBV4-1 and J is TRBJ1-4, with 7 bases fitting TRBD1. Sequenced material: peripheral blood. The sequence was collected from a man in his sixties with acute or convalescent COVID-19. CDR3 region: CASSLKQGFNEKLFF. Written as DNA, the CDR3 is TGCGCCAGCAGCCTCAAACAGGGGTTTAATGAAAAACTGTTTTTT.